This T cell receptor (beta chain) comes out of a study of T-cell reconstitution after alpha-beta-depleted transplantation in children. Study-wide results and limits: T-cell counts and diversity at one year post-transplant came mainly from newly produced T cells. Reports say that about two months after transplant, the alpha-beta T cells came out of several hundred graft clones that had expanded. Surviving recipient cells, namely T cells and thymic progenitors, were the source of high day-60 TCRbeta diversity in some patients.

A TCRbeta library incorporating unique molecular identifiers was prepared. One entry per CDR3 protein, called by TCRdb with MiXCR from the PCR reads. In the table there are 110,000 or so distinct CDR3 sequences, about 6.4% of which are singletons. The length of the CDR3 is 13 residues. Between the trimmed V and J ends, which lost 1 base and 2 bases, there was a span of 7 bases. The germline V gene encodes CDR1 SGHRS and CDR2 YFSETQ. This clonotype appeared many times. Its cognate antigen is unknown. The chain is built from TRBV5-1 and TRBJ2-7, with D uncertain. The clonotype originates from a male patient aged 2 to 10 who had a stem cell transplant for acute lymphoblastic leukemia, so the T cells may come from the graft donor. The material sequenced was PBMCs, mostly from graft donor cells, taken 360 days after TCRalphabeta/CD19-depleted stem cell transplant. The CDR3 DNA reads as TGCGCCAGCAGCTTGCAGTCGACCTACGAGCAGTACTTC. It codes for CASSLQSTYEQYF.